The entry that follows covers one T cell receptor beta chain sequence. Its antigen is as yet unknown. Clones were read by immunoSEQ multiplex PCR, and TCRdb kept only the in-frame ones, dropping some. The profile covers 5,500 to 7,500 clones, with approximately 85% appearing a single time and 0.6% to 0.95% taken by the ten largest. The sample comes from a study of follicular helper T cells after annual influenza vaccination. General study findings and limits: ICOS+CD38+ cTfh clonality change tracked circulating plasmablast frequency change.

The time point denotes: 2015-2016 season, pre-vaccination. The sequence came from an adult who received the influenza vaccine. Sequences were derived from CXCR5- memory CD4+ T cells sorted from blood, sampled on the day of influenza vaccination.

The CDR3 sequence is CASQKGGYGETQYF. As DNA, the CDR3 is TGTGCCAGCCAGAAGGGAGGGTACGGAGAGACCCAGTACTTC. The rearrangement links TRBV7-9 to TRBJ2-5; 7 nucleotides match TRBD2. The CDR3 runs to 14 residues. V gave up 8 bases and J gave up 4 bases; unmatched junction bases: 10. Germline CDR1 reads SEHNR; CDR2 reads FQNEAQ (reference sequence). The variable domain in full, completed from reference TRBV7-9 and TRBJ2-5, reads DTGVSQNPRHKITKRGQNVTFRCDPISEHNRLYWYRQTLGQGPEFLTYFQNEAQLEKSRLLSDRFSAERPKGSFSTLEIQRTEQGDSAMYLCASQKGGYGETQYFGPGTRLLVL.